The 28 T cell receptor beta chains in this list originate from one sample, sequenced in a study of shared clonotypes between healthy human individuals. Data came from immunoSEQ multiplex PCR; TCRdb stores just in-frame clones and leaves some out. The sample consists of about 980,000 clones, around three quarters of them appearing once. The sequenced sample was memory CD4+ T cells sorted from blood. The subset was: CD45RA-negative fraction. These receptors were collected from a man aged 18 to 30 in good health.

J is TRBJ2-1 and V is TRBV28; D call uncertain. The CDR3 has 13 residues. V shed 7 bases and J shed 1 base, with 8 bases lying between them. The germline CDR1 and CDR2 sequences are MDHEN and SYDVKM. The CDR3 protein is CASTSPSYNEQFF. In DNA form, the CDR3 reads TGTGCCAGCACATCACCGTCCTACAATGAGCAGTTCTTC.

The chain couples TRBV5-5 to TRBJ2-4, with TRBD1 matching over 10 bases. The CDR3 extends over 16 amino acids. After removal of 4 bases from V and 2 bases from J, the junction contained 6 bases not matched to a gene. The germline V gene has CDR1 SGHKS and CDR2 YYEKEE (reference sequence). This CDR3 is CASSLDRGRPKNIQYF. CDR3 coding DNA: TGTGCCAGCAGCCTAGACAGGGGGCGACCCAAAAACATTCAGTACTTC.

The J gene is TRBJ2-2, the V gene TRBV6-5; weak D call: TRBD1 (6 bases). The ends were cut back, 4 bases at V and 8 bases at J, with 17 bases in the middle. The CDR3 runs to 15 residues. Germline CDR1 reads MNHEY; CDR2 reads SVGAGI. The CDR3 reads CASSWGQPSTGELFF. As DNA, the CDR3 is TGTGCCAGCAGTTGGGGGCAGCCCTCCACGGGGGAGCTGTTTTTT.

Here the CDR3 reads CASSPQDRVNYGYTF. The CDR3 bases are TGTGCCAGCTCACCACAGGACAGGGTCAACTATGGCTACACCTTC. This chain uses TRBV18 with TRBJ1-2, with 8 bases matching TRBD1. The CDR3 is 15 residues long. Unmatched junction bases numbered 3, after V lost 1 base and J lost 2 bases. Germline CDR1 is KGHSH and CDR2 is LQKENI.

The chain uses TRBV10-1 and TRBJ1-2; tentatively, D is TRBD1 (6 bases). The CDR3 has 18 residues. V lost 2 bases and J 2 bases, leaving 21 bases between the germline ends. Germline V gives CDR1 WNHNN, CDR2 SYGVQD (reference sequence). The CDR3 DNA reads TGCGCCAGCAGTGAGCCCCCACACACGGGGGGCCTCAACTATGGCTACACCTTC. It translates to CASSEPPHTGGLNYGYTF.

The table lists this clone with a count of one. The chain combines TRBV5-1 with TRBJ2-3, with TRBD2 matching 14 bases. The germline V gene encodes CDR1 SGHRS and CDR2 YFSETQ. There are 16 residues in the CDR3. With 7 bases clipped from V and 0 bases from J, the junction kept 4 bases outside the gene matches. The CDR3 protein is CASARLAGGSTDTQYF. Written as DNA, the CDR3 is TGCGCCAGCGCTCGACTAGCGGGAGGGAGCACAGATACGCAGTATTTT.

This chain links TRBV13 with TRBJ2-3; tentatively, D is TRBD2 (5 bases). The V gene lost 2 bases and the J gene lost 2 bases, with 8 bases spanning the gap. The CDR3 extends over 14 amino acids. Germline V CDR1 and CDR2: PRHDT, FYEKMQ (reference sequence). The CDR3 is CASSLYSATDTQYF. CDR3 coding DNA: TGTGCCAGCAGCTTATATAGCGCCACAGATACGCAGTATTTT.

Written as DNA, the CDR3 is TGTGCCATCAGTGAGGCGAAACAGGGGGCTTTCGGCACAGATACGCAGTATTTT. Protein: CAISEAKQGAFGTDTQYF. The chain employs TRBV10-3 and TRBJ2-3; 9 nucleotides line up with TRBD1. Germline V lookup: CDR1 ENHRY, CDR2 SYGVKD. The CDR3 has 18 residues. Trimming at V came to 2 bases and at J to 1 base, leaving 10 bases not matched to a gene.

CDR3 coding DNA: TGTGCCAGCAGTGTGTACAGGGATAATTCACCCCTCCACTTT. Protein: CASSVYRDNSPLHF. The chain employs TRBV6-1 and TRBJ1-6; tentatively, D is TRBD1 (6 bases). The length of the CDR3 is 14 residues. V lost 4 bases, J lost 5 bases, and 9 bases lay in between. Germline CDR1 is MNHNS and CDR2 is SASEGT.

This sequence joins TRBV7-9 and TRBJ1-4; no definite D call. The CDR3 consists of 14 residues. Per germline, CDR1 SEHNR and CDR2 FQNEAQ (reference sequence). V was cut by 5 bases and J by 0 bases, with 7 bases left in between. The CDR3 nucleotides are TGTGCCAGCAGCCCCCCTGCAACTAATGAAAAACTGTTTTTT. It translates to CASSPPATNEKLFF. The full variable domain, completed using reference TRBV7-9 and TRBJ1-4, is DTGVSQNPRHKITKRGQNVTFRCDPISEHNRLYWYRQTLGQGPEFLTYFQNEAQLEKSRLLSDRFSAERPKGSFSTLEIQRTEQGDSAMYLCASSPPATNEKLFFGSGTQLSVL.

Here the CDR3 reads CASSQGLVETQYF. The DNA of the CDR3 is TGCGCCAGCAGCCAGGGACTAGTTGAGACCCAGTACTTC. The chain carries TRBV10-1 and TRBJ2-5; 8 nucleotides match TRBD2. The germline CDR1 and CDR2 sequences are WNHNN and SYGVQD (reference sequence). This CDR3 has 13 amino acids. V gave up 6 bases and J gave up 5 bases; unmatched junction bases: 5.

Points on this clone: One end of the junction does not line up with germline, which may come from a read error. The chain carries TRBV19 and TRBJ2-2; tentative D call: TRBD1 (7 bases). The CDR3 consists of 15 residues. Germline CDR1 and CDR2: LNHDA and SQIVND (reference sequence). CDR3 loop: CASSIGGQRTRELFF. The CDR3 nucleotides are TGTGCCAGTAGTATCGGGGGACAGCGCACCCGGGAGCTGTTTTTT.

The chain's CDR3 is CASSFGTPSGYTF. CDR3 nucleotides: TGTGCCAGCAGTTTCGGGACACCGAGTGGCTACACCTTC. The chain combines TRBV28 with TRBJ1-2, with D possibly matching TRBD1 (6 bases). Trimming cost V 3 bases and J 7 bases, with 12 bases left between them. The CDR3 is 13 residues long. In germline, CDR1 is MDHEN, CDR2 SYDVKM.

V and J are TRBV10-3 and TRBJ2-5; D possibly corresponds to TRBD2 (7 bases). The germline CDR1 and CDR2 sequences are ENHRY and SYGVKD. The CDR3 loop spans 14 amino acids. Trimming removed 6 bases from V and 4 bases from J, with 15 bases in between. CDR3 nucleotides: TGTGCCATCAGAAGGGGGGGGATGGGAGAGACCCAGTACTTC. Translation: CAIRRGGMGETQYF.

Comment on this clone: This same CDR3 is encoded by further DNA sequences in the sample. The genes are TRBV5-1 and TRBJ1-4; D gene ambiguous. Germline V gives CDR1 SGHRS, CDR2 YFSETQ. Trimming removed 4 bases at V and 0 bases at J, with 10 bases between. The CDR3 totals 15 residues. The CDR3 coding sequence is TGCGCCAGCAGCCCCGGGAGTGCAACTAATGAAAAACTGTTTTTT. Encoded protein: CASSPGSATNEKLFF.

The V gene is TRBV2, the J gene TRBJ2-3; D ambiguous. Germline CDR1 reads SNHLY; CDR2 reads FYNNEI. The CDR3 runs 14 residues. Trimming cost V 1 base and J 1 base, with 6 bases left between them. The CDR3 loop is CASSEGRGTDTQYF. The DNA of the CDR3 is TGTGCCAGCAGTGAAGGGCGAGGCACAGATACGCAGTATTTT.

The CDR3 DNA sequence: TGCGCCAGCAGCCAAGGGGAGGTCGGCCGAAACACCATATATTTT. It is translated as CASSQGEVGRNTIYF. The chain employs TRBV4-3 and TRBJ1-3; D is unclear. The V end was cut by 1 base, the J end by 5 bases, with 12 bases between. Germline CDR1 LGHNA, CDR2 YSLEER. The CDR3 covers 15 residues.

The chain joins TRBV19 to TRBJ1-1; maybe TRBD1 (5 bases). Between the trimmed V and J ends, which lost 3 bases and 0 bases, there was a span of 8 bases. The CDR3 is 14 amino acids. Germline V lookup: CDR1 LNHDA, CDR2 SQIVND (reference sequence). The CDR3 here is CASSMRGMNTEAFF. The CDR3 DNA reads as TGTGCCAGTAGTATGAGGGGTATGAACACTGAAGCTTTCTTT.

The chain employs TRBV30 and TRBJ1-4, with TRBD1 matching over 8 bases. The germline V gene has CDR1 GTSNPN and CDR2 SVGIG (reference sequence). The CDR3 has 15 amino acids. With 2 bases clipped from V and 3 bases from J, the junction kept 5 bases outside the gene matches. The CDR3 protein is CAWSSGQGPNEKLFF. CDR3 DNA: TGTGCCTGGAGTTCTGGACAGGGCCCTAATGAAAAACTGTTTTTT.

The chain employs TRBV28 and TRBJ1-1; a weak D match, TRBD1 (6 bases). The ends were cut back, 1 base at V and 5 bases at J, with 14 bases in the middle. This CDR3 contains 15 residues. Germline values: CDR1 MDHEN, CDR2 SYDVKM. The CDR3 nucleotides read TGTGCCAGCAGTTTATTGGCACCCCAGGGGACTGAAGCTTTCTTT. It specifies CASSLLAPQGTEAFF.

The rearrangement joins TRBV9 to TRBJ1-2, with a tentative D call TRBD1 (5 bases). CDR1 is SGDLS, CDR2 YYNGEE, per germline. With 0 bases removed from V and 7 bases from J, the gap between germline ends came to 13 bases. The CDR3 length is 14 residues. CDR3 sequence: CASSVVGAHLGYTF. CDR3 coding DNA: TGTGCCAGCAGCGTAGTAGGGGCGCATCTTGGCTACACCTTC.

The rearrangement links TRBV18 to TRBJ1-5; TRBD1 might be the D (6 bases). Germline V CDR1 and CDR2: KGHSH, LQKENI. V was clipped by 3 bases and J by 9 bases, with 15 bases between them. The CDR3 spans 14 residues. The CDR3 region is CASSPGQRGGPQHF. CDR3 bases: TGTGCCAGCTCACCCGGACAGCGGGGTGGGCCCCAGCATTTT.

This chain joins TRBV9 and TRBJ2-5; D is unclear. V was pared by 5 bases and J by 5 bases, with 13 bases between. Germline V gives CDR1 SGDLS, CDR2 YYNGEE. This CDR3 contains 13 residues. Here the CDR3 DNA reads TGTGCCAGCAGTCGACACCCCCTTGAGACCCAGTACTTC. Protein product: CASSRHPLETQYF.

In its sample, this clone was seen once. This sequence joins TRBV6-1 and TRBJ1-5; D might be TRBD1 (5 bases). The CDR3 contains 14 residues. Trimming stripped 7 bases from V and 6 bases from J, with 16 bases between. CDR1 and CDR2 (germline): MNHNS, SASEGT. The CDR3 spells CASNPGRGGQPQHF. The CDR3 DNA is TGTGCCAGCAATCCCGGGAGGGGTGGTCAGCCCCAGCATTTT.

This clone was seen a handful of times. The V call is TRBV7-9, the J call TRBJ1-6; D is unclear. V was trimmed by 7 bases and J by 5 bases, leaving 18 bases between them. The CDR3 is 16 residues long. The germline V gene encodes CDR1 SEHNR and CDR2 FQNEAQ (reference sequence). The CDR3 loop is CASTDISLVDNSPLHF. The CDR3 bases are TGTGCCAGCACCGATATCAGTTTGGTTGATAATTCACCCCTCCACTTT.

This chain uses TRBV7-6 with TRBJ2-2; 9 bases are a match to TRBD2. V shed 3 bases and J 0 bases; nucleotides not matched to a gene: 2. The CDR3 runs 16 residues. The germline gives CDR1 SGHVS, CDR2 FNYEAQ. CDR3 in DNA: TGTGCCAGCAGCTTGCTAGCGGGGCCGAACACCGGGGAGCTGTTTTTT. It translates to CASSLLAGPNTGELFF.

The genes are TRBV5-8 and TRBJ1-6, with D unresolved. Germline lookup yields CDR1 SGHTS and CDR2 YDEGEE. The V end lost 4 bases, the J end lost 7 bases, and 15 bases lay between the germline ends. The CDR3 covers 15 residues. CDR3 amino acids: CASSTGLYGNSPLHF. CDR3 nucleotide sequence: TGTGCCAGCAGCACCGGACTATACGGGAATTCACCCCTCCACTTT.

V is TRBV10-2 and J is TRBJ2-3, with D perhaps assigned TRBD1 or TRBD2 (10 bases each). CDR3 length equals 19 residues. The germline CDR1 and CDR2 sequences are WSHSY and SAAADI. The V gene lost 10 bases and the J gene lost 6 bases, with 35 bases spanning the gap. The DNA of the CDR3 is TGCGCCATCAAAGACAGGGGGCTGGGGCTAGCGGGAGTTTCGGATACGCAGTATTTT. It encodes CAIKDRGLGLAGVSDTQYF.